The clone carrying this TCR beta chain was recorded once. Here the CDR3 omits its conserved ending phenylalanine or tryptophan, so a read error is the likely source. No DNA is shown, since the ends of the CDR3 on it are uncertain; the CDR3 is the one TCRdb lists. The data belong to a study of blood T cell repertoires in COVID-19. In the original processing: Nucleated cell number was recorded as an estimate derived from reference gene primer amplification. TCRdb's table, derived via immunoSEQ multiplex PCR, lists solely in-frame clones and lacks some. The V and J calls and clone size are taken from that table; D and trimming were inferred from the DNA. Counted here are about 240,000 clones, around 86% occurring once; the ten biggest clones make up roughly 12%. This TCR was recovered from a woman aged 60 to 75 with active or convalescent COVID-19. Sequencing used peripheral blood.

CDR3 in amino acids: CASSPRAGKTL. The chain has TRBV27 and TRBJ1-2. The CDR3 extends over 11 residues, inclusive of both ends. Germline V CDR1 and CDR2: MNHEY, SMNVEV (reference sequence).